The 13 T cell receptor beta chains reported below all come from one sample, sequenced in a study of neurological immune-mediated disorders (dated by TCRdb to between 2017 and 2020). The method was 5' RACE. Sequenced on an Illumina HiSeq 2500. Using fastp trimming at Q25 and MiXCR clonotype assembly, TCRdb reanalyzed the public sequencing data and kept in-frame beta chains. Entries are consolidated by CDR3 protein sequence, retaining the most common genes and DNA. Recorded for this sample are tens of thousands of distinct CDR3 sequences; less than 15% of them occurred a single time. Nearly 7% of the sample belongs to the ten largest clones. The sample was PBMCs. These receptors originate from a woman in her 50s in good health.

This clonotype occurred many times. The V call is TRBV5-1, the J call TRBJ2-1; TRBD2 might be the D (5 bases). V was trimmed by 0 bases and J by 0 bases, leaving 7 bases between them. CDR1 and CDR2 (germline): SGHRS, YFSETQ. This CDR3 has 15 amino acids. CDR3 bases: TGCGCCAGCAGCTTGGGGCTAGCCTCCTACAATGAGCAGTTCTTC. Translated: CASSLGLASYNEQFF.

This clonotype came up many times. The chain recombines TRBV5-1 with TRBJ2-1; the D is unclear. CDR3 length: 13 amino acids. The V gene lost 7 bases and the J gene lost 6 bases, with 14 bases spanning the gap. Germline V gives CDR1 SGHRS, CDR2 YFSETQ. DNA for the CDR3: TGCGCCAGCGCCCCCCGCCTGCTCAATGAGCAGTTCTTC. Translated, it gives CASAPRLLNEQFF.

This clonotype occurred many times. The chain is built from TRBV5-1 and TRBJ2-3; 10 bases are shared with TRBD2. Germline V lookup: CDR1 SGHRS, CDR2 YFSETQ. The V segment lost 2 bases and the J segment 4 bases; nucleotides outside the gene matches: 1. The CDR3 spans 14 residues. The DNA of the CDR3 is TGCGCCAGCAGCTTTAGCGGGGGGTCAGATACGCAGTATTTT. It yields the protein CASSFSGGSDTQYF.

This clonotype was seen many times. The CDR3 bases are TGTGCCACCAGTGACCAGGGATCGGCAGTCCTAGATACGCAGTATTTT. Its protein is CATSDQGSAVLDTQYF. The V gene is TRBV24-1, the J gene TRBJ2-3; possibly TRBD1 for D (5 bases). The CDR3 sequence is 16 residues long. Germline V gene lookup returns CDR1 KGHDR and CDR2 SFDVKD. With 4 bases removed from V and 5 bases from J, the gap between germline ends came to 18 bases.

This clonotype was observed at least ten times. The chain uses TRBV3-1 and TRBJ1-2; D ambiguous. Germline V gives CDR1 LGHDT, CDR2 YNNKEL (reference sequence). Between the trimmed V and J ends, which lost 0 bases and 5 bases, there was a span of 13 bases. This CDR3 contains 15 residues. DNA of the CDR3: TGTGCCAGCAGCCAAGATAGCGCCCCCCCTTATGGCTACACCTTC. Its protein is CASSQDSAPPYGYTF.

Turning to this clonotype: Being one base from a much bigger clone, this may be a read error. Given the absence of the conserved phenylalanine or tryptophan at the CDR3 end, a read error is likely. The rearrangement joins TRBV6-5 to TRBJ2-7; D might be TRBD1 or TRBD2, each matching 5 bases. Germline assignment: CDR1 MNHEY and CDR2 SVGAGI. Trimming stripped 6 bases from V and 9 bases from J, with 18 bases between. The length of the CDR3 is 13 residues. The DNA of the CDR3 is TGTGCCAGCAGAGGACGGCAGGGAGCTGGGCAGTACTCC. It specifies CASRGRQGAGQYS.

This clonotype occurred many times. The chain uses TRBV5-1 and TRBJ1-1; D remains unclear. Deletions cut 4 bases from V and 1 base from J, with 8 bases between. The germline V gene encodes CDR1 SGHRS and CDR2 YFSETQ. CDR3 length: 13 residues. The CDR3 DNA follows: TGCGCCAGCAGCGCCGACGGGAACACTGAAGCTTTCTTT. It is translated as CASSADGNTEAFF.

This clonotype appeared many times. The rearrangement joins TRBV2 to TRBJ1-1; D call uncertain. The V gene's germline CDR1 is SNHLY and CDR2 FYNNEI. The CDR3 is made up of 12 amino acids. V was trimmed by 4 bases and J by 5 bases, leaving 8 bases between them. This CDR3 is CASSGPGTEAFF. CDR3 DNA sequence: TGTGCCAGCAGTGGACCGGGGACTGAAGCTTTCTTT.

This clonotype was observed a few times. The CDR3 DNA reads TGTGCCAGCAGTTTACGACAGGAGACACCCCTCCACTTT. It is translated as CASSLRQETPLHF. This chain uses TRBV12-3 or TRBV12-4 with TRBJ1-6; the D gene is possibly TRBD1 (6 bases). The CDR3 has 13 amino acids. V lost 2 bases, J lost 11 bases, and 10 bases lay in between.

Many counts were recorded for this clonotype. V and J are TRBV28 and TRBJ2-3; D gene unclear. The CDR3 runs 12 residues. Looked up from germline, CDR1 is MDHEN and CDR2 is SYDVKM. V lost 5 bases, J lost 5 bases, and 8 bases lay in between. The CDR3 here is CASSPRIDTQYF. The CDR3 coding sequence is TGTGCCAGCAGTCCCCGAATAGATACGCAGTATTTT.

This clonotype was counted many times. The V and J genes are TRBV5-1 and TRBJ2-5; D is possibly TRBD2 (6 bases). The germline V gene encodes CDR1 SGHRS and CDR2 YFSETQ. V was cut by 3 bases and J by 5 bases, with 11 bases left in between. CDR3 length: 13 amino acids. Written as DNA, the CDR3 is TGCGCCAGCAGCTGGACCGCGGGGGAGACCCAGTACTTC. This encodes CASSWTAGETQYF.

The chain joins TRBV5-1 to TRBJ2-5, with 7 bases lining up with TRBD1. With 3 bases clipped from V and 2 bases from J, the junction kept 4 bases outside the gene matches. CDR1 SGHRS and CDR2 YFSETQ come from the germline V gene. This CDR3 is built from 14 residues. The CDR3 protein is CASSSGQLQETQYF. As DNA, the CDR3 is TGCGCCAGCAGCTCGGGACAGTTACAAGAGACCCAGTACTTC.

In this sample, this clonotype turned up many times. V usage is TRBV5-1 and J usage is TRBJ2-2; D remains unclear. Germline-derived CDR1 and CDR2 are SGHRS and YFSETQ. With 1 base removed from V and 0 bases from J, the gap between germline ends came to 7 bases. The CDR3 spans 15 residues. The CDR3: CASSLFHANTGELFF. In DNA form, the CDR3 reads TGCGCCAGCAGCTTGTTTCATGCGAACACCGGGGAGCTGTTTTTT.